One and the same sample provided the 25 T cell receptor beta chains below, sequenced in a study of PD-L1 blockade in urothelial cancer. Assay: immunoSEQ multiplex PCR; the TCRdb copy retains only in-frame clones and omits some. The sample includes 40,000 to 60,000 clones, approximately 81% of them seen just once. The time point is: peripheral blood 6 weeks after treatment start. Sequences were derived from PBMCs, sampled around atezolizumab (anti-PD-L1) treatment. The receptors were gathered from an older man with urothelial cancer.

V usage is TRBV15 and J usage is TRBJ2-1; 15 nucleotides align to TRBD2. The CDR3 length is 16 residues. Germline V lookup: CDR1 LNHNV, CDR2 YYDKDF (reference sequence). The junction had 4 bases not matched to a gene; V was cut back by 1 base and J by 9 bases. CDR3 coding DNA: TGTGCCACCAGCAGAGGGGGACTAGCGGGAGGTCGTGAGCAGTTCTTC. It is translated as CATSRGGLAGGREQFF. The full variable domain, completed using reference TRBV15 and TRBJ2-1, is DAMVIQNPRYQVTQFGKPVTLSCSQTLNHNVMYWYQQKSSQAPKLLFHYYDKDFNNEADTPDNFQSRRPNTSFCFLDIRSPGLGDTAMYLCATSRGGLAGGREQFFGPGTRLTVL.

This clone was found once. V gene TRBV2 combines with J gene TRBJ2-7; TRBD1 matches at 7 bases. This CDR3 has 12 residues. Germline V gives CDR1 SNHLY, CDR2 FYNNEI. J was trimmed by 3 bases and V by 5 bases; bases with no gene match: 1. The CDR3 loop is CASSNRGYEQYF. In DNA, the CDR3 is TGTGCCAGCAGTAACAGGGGCTACGAGCAGTACTTC.

This chain links TRBV29-1 with TRBJ2-2, with D hard to call. CDR3 size: 14 residues. V was shortened by 5 bases and J by 1 base, with 11 bases between the two germline ends. Germline V gene data show CDR1 as SQVTM and CDR2 as ANQGSEA. This CDR3 reads CSVIDTMNTGELFF. CDR3 bases: TGCAGCGTTATAGACACCATGAACACCGGGGAGCTGTTTTTT.

J is TRBJ2-7 and V is TRBV5-6; 12 bases match TRBD2. The CDR3 has 15 residues. J lost 6 bases, V lost 4 bases, and 8 bases had no gene match. Germline V lookup: CDR1 SGHDT, CDR2 YYEEEE. The CDR3 loop is CASSNPSGRVGEQYF. The CDR3 bases are TGTGCCAGCAGCAATCCTAGCGGGAGGGTGGGCGAGCAGTACTTC.

The chain is built from TRBV11-3 and TRBJ2-7, with D tentatively TRBD2 (5 bases). V was trimmed by 2 bases and J by 7 bases, leaving 12 bases between them. The CDR3 sequence is 13 residues long. Germline-derived CDR1 and CDR2 are SGHNT and YENEEA. CDR3 loop: CASSLSGDGEQYF. The DNA for the CDR3 is TGTGCCAGCAGCTTATCCGGGGATGGGGAGCAGTACTTC.

V is TRBV18 and J is TRBJ1-3; 7 nucleotides match TRBD1. V shed 8 bases, J shed 2 bases, and the junction held 9 bases outside the gene matches. The CDR3 has 15 amino acids. Germline values: CDR1 KGHSH, CDR2 LQKENI. CDR3 DNA: TGTGCCAGCGTCCAACAGGGGAGCACTGGAAACACCATATATTTT. Protein sequence: CASVQQGSTGNTIYF.

For the CDR3, the DNA is TGTGCCAGCAGTAACACCCCAGGGGCCGAAGCTTTCTTT. Translation gives CASSNTPGAEAFF. This chain connects TRBV7-6 to TRBJ1-1, with a tentative D call TRBD1 (6 bases). The CDR3 has 13 residues. Trimming shortened V by 6 bases and J by 8 bases, and 16 bases separated the two germline ends. Germline CDR1 reads SGHVS; CDR2 reads FNYEAQ. Full variable domain (remainder filled in from reference TRBV7-6 and TRBJ1-1): GAGVSQSPRYKVTKRGQDVALRCDPISGHVSLYWYRQALGQGPEFLTYFNYEAQQDKSGLPNDRFSAERPEGSISTLTIQRTEQRDSAMYRCASSNTPGAEAFFGQGTRLTVV.

The rearrangement uses TRBV29-1 and TRBJ2-1; 7 bases are shared with TRBD1. The CDR3 length is 13 residues. In germline, CDR1 is SQVTM, CDR2 ANQGSEA. Trimming took 7 bases from V and 4 from J; bases not matched to a gene: 7. The CDR3 spells CSALTGNYNEQFF. CDR3 coding DNA: TGCAGCGCCTTGACAGGGAATTACAATGAGCAGTTCTTC.

V is TRBV2 and J is TRBJ2-1; tentative D call: TRBD1 (5 bases). CDR1 SNHLY and CDR2 FYNNEI come from the germline V gene. This CDR3 is built from 12 residues. Trimming took off 8 bases at V and 7 bases at J, with 12 bases between the two ends. CDR3 DNA: TGTGCCAGCGGCAGGGATGTGAATGAGCAGTTCTTC. Amino acids: CASGRDVNEQFF.

CDR3 in amino acids: CASRVTSGRADEQFF. As DNA, the CDR3 is TGTGCCAGCAGGGTTACTAGCGGGAGGGCCGATGAGCAGTTCTTC. The chain joins TRBV2 to TRBJ2-1; 13 bases are shared with TRBD2. V dropped 6 bases and J dropped 8; count of bases not matched to a gene: 7. The CDR3 is 15 residues long. Per the germline V gene, CDR1 is SNHLY and CDR2 is FYNNEI.

V is TRBV5-1 and J is TRBJ1-3, with D unresolved. Trimming removed 1 base at V and 0 bases at J, with 17 bases between. Germline V lookup: CDR1 SGHRS, CDR2 YFSETQ. The CDR3 sequence is 18 residues long. CDR3 sequence reads: CASSLQDRGPHSGNTIYF. The CDR3 DNA sequence: TGCGCCAGCAGCTTGCAGGATCGTGGGCCCCACTCTGGAAACACCATATATTTT. Full variable domain (remainder filled in from reference TRBV5-1 and TRBJ1-3): KAGVTQTPRYLIKTRGQQVTLSCSPISGHRSVSWYQQTPGQGLQFLFEYFSETQRNKGNFPGRFSGRQFSNSRSEMNVSTLELGDSALYLCASSLQDRGPHSGNTIYFGEGSWLTVV.

This sequence joins TRBV5-1 and TRBJ2-1; D remains unclear. Germline V lookup: CDR1 SGHRS, CDR2 YFSETQ. The CDR3 contains 12 residues. Trimming took off 1 base at V and 9 bases at J, with 8 bases between the two ends. CDR3 nucleotide sequence: TGCGCCAGCAGCTTGAGTGGCGGTGAGCAGTTCTTC. Translation gives CASSLSGGEQFF.

This rearrangement joins TRBV28 to TRBJ2-7, with a tentative D call TRBD2 (7 bases). The CDR3 is 13 amino acids. From germline, CDR1 is MDHEN and CDR2 SYDVKM. Trimming removed 4 bases at V and 4 bases at J, with 11 bases between. The CDR3 DNA reads TGTGCCAGCAGTTCGGGGGGCCGGTACGAGCAGTACTTC. Translated: CASSSGGRYEQYF.

CDR3 protein: CASSRDRAYEQYF. The CDR3 DNA follows: TGTGCCAGCAGCCGAGACAGGGCCTACGAGCAGTACTTC. J is TRBJ2-7 and V is TRBV7-8; 7 bases align to TRBD1. The ends lost 5 bases at V and 2 bases at J; junction bases unmatched: 3. CDR1 SGHVS and CDR2 FQNEAQ come from the germline V gene. The CDR3 is made up of 13 amino acids. The full variable domain, with the rest looked up from reference TRBV7-8 and TRBJ2-7, is GAGVSQSPRYKVAKRGQDVALRCDPISGHVSLFWYQQALGQGPEFLTYFQNEAQLDKSGLPSDRFFAERPEGSVSTLKIQRTQQEDSAVYLCASSRDRAYEQYFGPGTRLTVT.

In this sample, this clone turned up many times. The chain employs TRBV6-1 and TRBJ2-7, with TRBD1 matching 9 bases. The CDR3 has 15 residues. The germline CDR1 and CDR2 sequences are MNHNS and SASEGT. The J segment lost 4 bases and the V segment lost 2 bases, leaving 6 bases of the junction unmatched. CDR3 protein: CASSENDRGGYEQYF. The CDR3 nucleotides are TGTGCCAGCAGTGAAAACGACAGGGGGGGATACGAGCAGTACTTC.

The rearrangement links TRBV28 to TRBJ1-5, with a weak D call TRBD1 (5 bases). The CDR3 has 13 residues. Germline V gene lookup returns CDR1 MDHEN and CDR2 SYDVKM. Between the trimmed V and J ends, which lost 2 bases and 6 bases, there was a span of 8 bases. Here the CDR3 reads CASSLQGGQPQHF. As DNA, the CDR3 is TGTGCCAGCAGTTTACAGGGCGGTCAGCCCCAGCATTTT.

This chain connects TRBV27 to TRBJ1-3; 7 bases map to TRBD1. Germline values: CDR1 MNHEY, CDR2 SMNVEV (reference sequence). CDR3 length equals 15 residues. V was clipped by 7 bases and J by 2 bases; unmatched bases: 8. CDR3 in DNA: TGTGCCAGCATCTTGGGACAGCTAACTGGAAACACCATATATTTT. It translates to CASILGQLTGNTIYF.

Only a few counts were recorded for this clone. The chain recombines TRBV2 with TRBJ2-1, with a tentative D call TRBD1 (6 bases). V was trimmed by 6 bases and J by 5 bases, leaving 11 bases between them. The CDR3 contains 13 residues. Looked up from germline, CDR1 is SNHLY and CDR2 is FYNNEI. The CDR3 DNA follows: TGTGCCAGCAGCCGAGGACAGAACAATGAGCAGTTCTTC. Translating it yields CASSRGQNNEQFF. Based on the CDR3 plus reference TRBV2 and TRBJ2-1, the full variable domain is EPEVTQTPSHQVTQMGQEVILRCVPISNHLYFYWYRQILGQKVEFLVSFYNNEISEKSEIFDDQFSVERPDGSNFTLKIRSTKLEDSAMYFCASSRGQNNEQFFGPGTRLTVL.

This chain uses TRBV11-2 with TRBJ2-5, with D hard to call. CDR3 size: 13 residues. Trimming took 1 base from V and 7 from J, leaving 10 bases between them. The germline gives CDR1 SGHAT, CDR2 FQNNGV. The CDR3 DNA reads TGTGCCAGCAGCTTAGTAAGATCGGGGACCCAGTACTTC. Translated: CASSLVRSGTQYF.

The V call is TRBV6-5, the J call TRBJ2-2; TRBD2 might be the D (5 bases). With 0 bases removed from V and 4 bases from J, the gap between germline ends came to 12 bases. CDR1 MNHEY and CDR2 SVGAGI come from the germline V gene. The CDR3 is made up of 16 amino acids. CDR3 sequence: CASSYSRGRSTGELFF. The CDR3 DNA sequence: TGTGCCAGCAGTTACTCTCGAGGGAGAAGCACCGGGGAGCTGTTTTTT.

This sequence joins TRBV7-2 and TRBJ1-4, with D possibly matching TRBD1 (6 bases). The V gene's germline CDR1 is SGHTA and CDR2 FQGNSA. Trimming shortened V by 2 bases and J by 4 bases, and 14 bases separated the two germline ends. The CDR3 spans 16 residues. The chain's CDR3 is CASSLYGGAGNEKLFF. The CDR3 DNA follows: TGTGCCAGCAGCTTATATGGGGGGGCTGGTAATGAAAAACTGTTTTTT.

Notes on this clone: Other DNA sequences in this sample translate to the same CDR3. This chain links TRBV7-9 with TRBJ2-6, with D possibly TRBD2 on 5 matching bases. CDR3 length: 15 residues. V was pared by 5 bases and J by 2 bases, with 10 bases between. Germline V CDR1 and CDR2: SEHNR, FQNEAQ (reference sequence). The CDR3 sequence is CASSPRVAGANVLTF. CDR3 nucleotides: TGTGCCAGCAGCCCGCGGGTTGCTGGGGCCAACGTCCTGACTTTC.

This chain uses TRBV5-8 with TRBJ1-2; no firm D call. The germline CDR1 and CDR2 sequences are SGHTS and YDEGEE. The CDR3 contains 16 residues. Trimming removed 3 bases from V and 4 bases from J, with 19 bases in between. This CDR3 reads CASSSSREGAGYGYTF. The CDR3 DNA reads as TGTGCCAGCAGCTCCTCGCGCGAGGGCGCCGGCTATGGCTACACCTTC.

This clone was detected many times. The chain couples TRBV7-2 to TRBJ2-4; perhaps TRBD2 as D (5 bases). CDR3 length: 13 amino acids. Germline assignment: CDR1 SGHTA and CDR2 FQGNSA. Trimming left V 3 bases short and J 8 bases short, with 11 bases between. CDR3 amino acids: CASSFEEVDIQYF. The DNA of the CDR3 is TGTGCCAGCAGCTTTGAGGAGGTGGACATTCAGTACTTC.

This chain joins TRBV6-1 and TRBJ1-5, with TRBD1 identical over 11 bases. The germline V gene encodes CDR1 MNHNS and CDR2 SASEGT. J was trimmed by 4 bases and V by 4 bases; bases with no gene match: 6. The CDR3 has 16 amino acids. The CDR3 loop reads CASSGGGQGGNQPQHF. CDR3 DNA sequence: TGTGCCAGCAGTGGGGGGGGACAGGGGGGGAATCAGCCCCAGCATTTT.